This TCR beta chain was sequenced during a study of cytotoxic CD8 clonotypes in ibrutinib-treated CLL. Germline CDR1 is SGHRS and CDR2 is YFSETQ. This CDR3 has 18 residues. V was pared by 0 bases and J by 2 bases, with 10 bases of the junction left unmatched. This table comes from immunoSEQ multiplex PCR, and its TCRdb copy is limited to in-frame clones, with some not included. Seen here are approximately 92,000 clones, 60% to 80% observed once, and the top ten hold roughly 25%. Source: PBMCs, taken after 24 months of ibrutinib treatment. The chain joins TRBV5-1 to TRBJ2-3; 9 bases fit TRBD2. This sequence was found in a human donor with chronic lymphocytic leukemia. CDR3 nucleotide sequence: TGCGCCAGCAGCTTGGGCCTAGCGGGGAGTAATCCCACAGATACGCAGTATTTT. It yields the protein CASSLGLAGSNPTDTQYF.